These 27 T cell receptor beta chains originate from one sample sequenced in a study of beta chain features in type 1 diabetes. Study-wide results and caveats: All four CD4+ subsets from Type 1 diabetes patients carried moderately but significantly shorter TCRB CDR3s.

No antigen has been identified for these receptors. The entirety of the isolated RNA underwent reverse transcription, so expressed TCRB transcripts were sequenced. The data were produced by immunoSEQ multiplex PCR, yet TCRdb's version contains in-frame clones alone and is incomplete. The sample holds more than 550,000 clones; more than 12% are singletons and the top ten take less than 0.04%. The specimen was naive CD4+ T cells from blood. The source is a man aged 18 to 35 with type 1 diabetes.

A few counts support this clone. The chain carries TRBV7-2 and TRBJ2-2, with D perhaps matching TRBD2 (6 bases). V lost 6 bases to trimming and J lost 4 bases, with 12 bases between them. Germline V CDR1 and CDR2: SGHTA, FQGNSA. CDR3 length equals 14 residues. The CDR3 spells CASSRDFVTGELFF. CDR3 DNA: TGTGCCAGCAGTCGGGACTTTGTCACCGGGGAGCTGTTTTTT.

The J gene is TRBJ1-6, the V gene TRBV30; D gene unclear. CDR1 GTSNPN and CDR2 SVGIG come from the germline V gene (reference sequence). There are 14 residues in the CDR3. The V gene lost 3 bases and the J gene lost 11 bases, with 17 bases spanning the gap. CDR3 in amino acids: CAWRLDGSLPPLHF. In DNA, the CDR3 is TGTGCCTGGAGGCTGGACGGATCCCTACCACCCCTCCACTTT.

This clone was detected only a few times. V is TRBV10-3 and J is TRBJ2-3; TRBD1 aligns across 9 bases. Germline CDR1 and CDR2: ENHRY and SYGVKD. V trimming: 5 bases; J trimming: 7 bases; junction bases outside the gene matches: 19. The CDR3 spans 18 residues. This CDR3 reads CAISRATLPGQGEYTQYF. For the CDR3, the DNA is TGTGCCATCAGTCGCGCAACTCTTCCGGGACAGGGAGAGTATACGCAGTATTTT.

The chain links TRBV4-1 to TRBJ2-5, with 12 positions matching TRBD2. CDR3 length: 17 residues. V shed 3 bases and J 2 bases; nucleotides not matched to a gene: 7. The germline V gene encodes CDR1 MGHRA and CDR2 YSYEKL. The CDR3 here is CASSQDPGLAGQETQYF. CDR3 DNA sequence: TGCGCCAGCAGCCAGGATCCTGGACTAGCGGGACAAGAGACCCAGTACTTC.

This clone has more than one count but fewer than ten. The gene calls are TRBV6-1 and TRBJ1-2; D remains ambiguous. From germline, CDR1 is MNHNS and CDR2 SASEGT. There are 14 residues in the CDR3. The ends were cut back, 4 bases at V and 4 bases at J, with 13 bases in the middle. Written as DNA, the CDR3 is TGTGCCAGCAGTGTAGTAACGGCAATCTATGGCTACACCTTC. It codes for CASSVVTAIYGYTF.

The chain recombines TRBV7-9 with TRBJ2-7; 9 nucleotides agree with TRBD1. CDR3 length equals 15 residues. Losses at the gene ends were 5 bases for V and 5 bases for J; bases not matched to a gene: 10. Germline lookup yields CDR1 SEHNR and CDR2 FQNEAQ (reference sequence). DNA for the CDR3: TGTGCCAGCAGCCTCGGACAGGGGTTGTCGGACGAGCAGTACTTC. It yields the protein CASSLGQGLSDEQYF. The entire variable domain, with the rest obtained from reference TRBV7-9 and TRBJ2-7, is as follows: DTGVSQNPRHKITKRGQNVTFRCDPISEHNRLYWYRQTLGQGPEFLTYFQNEAQLEKSRLLSDRFSAERPKGSFSTLEIQRTEQGDSAMYLCASSLGQGLSDEQYFGPGTRLTVT.

The chain is built from TRBV4-1 and TRBJ2-5, with D hard to call. Germline V gene sequence: CDR1 MGHRA, CDR2 YSYEKL. V was pared by 4 bases and J by 7 bases, with 13 bases between. The CDR3 runs to 13 residues. The CDR3 reads CASSPLLIGTQYF. The CDR3 coding sequence is TGCGCCAGCAGCCCCCTGCTGATAGGGACCCAGTACTTC.

Comments on this clone: This CDR3 is also generated by other DNA sequences in the sample. The chain recombines TRBV7-2 with TRBJ2-5; 7 positions agree with TRBD2. V dropped 3 bases and J dropped 5; count of bases not matched to a gene: 3. The CDR3 contains 13 residues. The germline CDR1 and CDR2 sequences are SGHTA and FQGNSA. The CDR3 spells CASSLAGRETQYF. In DNA, the CDR3 is TGTGCCAGCAGCTTGGCCGGGAGGGAGACCCAGTACTTC.

The rearrangement links TRBV28 to TRBJ1-6; D is uncertain. Germline loops: CDR1 MDHEN, CDR2 SYDVKM. The CDR3 consists of 14 residues. The germline V and J ends were trimmed by 7 bases and 5 bases, with 12 bases remaining between them. DNA for the CDR3: TGTGCCAGCATTCGAAGGGCGGATAATTCACCCCTCCACTTT. Translation: CASIRRADNSPLHF.

This sequence joins TRBV9 and TRBJ1-4; 9 bases match TRBD1. Germline V gene lookup returns CDR1 SGDLS and CDR2 YYNGEE. This CDR3 has 14 residues. Germline trimming cut 0 bases from V and 13 bases from J; bases unmatched to any gene: 7. Here the CDR3 DNA reads TGTGCCAGCAGCGTAGAAGGGACAGGGCGTCGACTGTTTTTT. This gives the protein CASSVEGTGRRLFF. Looking up the rest from reference TRBV9 and TRBJ1-4 gives the full variable domain: DSGVTQTPKHLITATGQRVTLRCSPRSGDLSVYWYQQSLDQGLQFLIQYYNGEERAKGNILERFSAQQFPDLHSELNLSSLELGDSALYFCASSVEGTGRRLFFGSGTQLSVL.

With regard to this clone: The junction departs from the called germline gene at one end, perhaps through a read error. The chain has TRBV30 and TRBJ2-5; the D is unclear. Germline V gives CDR1 GTSNPN, CDR2 SVGIG (reference sequence). The CDR3 length is 13 residues. CDR3: CAWSVASRLTEYF. CDR3 nucleotide sequence: TGTGCCTGGAGCGTCGCCTCAAGACTGACCGAGTACTTC.

The rearrangement links TRBV20-1 to TRBJ1-1; D call uncertain. Germline assignment: CDR1 DFQATT and CDR2 SNEGSKA (reference sequence). V was shortened by 7 bases and J by 5 bases, with 11 bases between the two germline ends. The CDR3 extends over 11 amino acids. CDR3: CSVLLGTEAFF. CDR3 nucleotides: TGCAGTGTTTTGTTGGGGACTGAAGCTTTCTTT.

Remarks on this clone: Other nucleotide sequences in the sample specify the same CDR3. V and J are TRBV30 and TRBJ1-1, with 8 nucleotides matching TRBD1. V gave up 3 bases and J gave up 4 bases; unmatched junction bases: 1. Germline CDR1 reads GTSNPN; CDR2 reads SVGIG (reference sequence). The CDR3 has 12 amino acids. CDR3 protein: CAWSGQGTEAFF. As DNA, the CDR3 is TGTGCCTGGAGCGGACAGGGCACTGAAGCTTTCTTT. Supplemented by reference TRBV30 and TRBJ1-1, the full variable domain reads SQTIHQWPATLVQPVGSPLSLECTVEGTSNPNLYWYRQAAGRGLQLLFYSVGIGQISSEVPQNLSASRPQDRQFILSSKKLLLSDSGFYLCAWSGQGTEAFFGQGTRLTVV.

This clone came up a few times. V gene TRBV9 combines with J gene TRBJ2-2; 7 bases map to TRBD1. Trimming cost V 5 bases and J 2 bases; bases outside gene matches: 9. The germline V gene has CDR1 SGDLS and CDR2 YYNGEE. This CDR3 has 16 amino acids. The CDR3 loop is CASSLRTGGNTGELFF. Here the CDR3 DNA reads TGTGCCAGCAGTCTTCGGACAGGCGGCAACACCGGGGAGCTGTTTTTT.

The V call is TRBV5-4, the J call TRBJ1-4, with D maybe TRBD1 (5 bases). Germline V gene data show CDR1 as SGHNT and CDR2 as YYREEE (reference sequence). The CDR3 sequence is 15 residues long. The V end was cut by 2 bases, the J end by 4 bases, with 12 bases between. CDR3 coding DNA: TGTGCCAGCAGCTTCGGGGGTTCTTATAATGAAAAACTGTTTTTT. Amino acid sequence: CASSFGGSYNEKLFF.

In its sample, this clone was seen a few times. The junction and the germline gene differ at one end; a read error may be behind it. The chain employs TRBV15 and TRBJ1-1; D not certain. CDR1 and CDR2 from the germline V gene are LNHNV and YYDKDF (reference sequence). The CDR3 runs 15 residues. CDR3: CATSTLRGPQSEAFF. CDR3 nucleotides: TGTGCCACCAGCACCCTCCGAGGACCACAGTCGGAAGCCTTCTTT.

This clone was detected only a few times. An end of the junction differs from the germline gene, which may be a read error. The V call is TRBV6-5, the J call TRBJ2-1; D remains ambiguous. Germline CDR1 MNHEY, CDR2 SVGAGI. There are 11 residues in the CDR3. For the CDR3, the DNA is TGTGCCAGCAGCTACTGGAATGAGCAGTTCTTC. Its protein is CASSYWNEQFF.

This clone was observed a few times. CDR3 nucleotides: TGTGCCAGCGGCCTCCAGGGGTCGAATCAGCCCCAGCATTTT. Translated, it gives CASGLQGSNQPQHF. The chain uses TRBV7-2 and TRBJ1-5; maybe TRBD1 (6 bases). Germline V gives CDR1 SGHTA, CDR2 FQGNSA. V lost 8 bases to trimming and J lost 4 bases, with 15 bases between them. This CDR3 has 14 residues.

The chain links TRBV27 to TRBJ2-7; TRBD1 agrees at 9 bases. The trim removed 6 bases at V and 4 bases at J, leaving 13 bases unmatched. The CDR3 has 16 residues. Germline assignment: CDR1 MNHEY and CDR2 SMNVEV (reference sequence). In DNA, the CDR3 is TGTGCCAGCAGGACAGGGGGGGCGGACGGGGATTACGAGCAGTACTTC. It specifies CASRTGGADGDYEQYF.

This clone was observed a few times. This chain connects TRBV19 to TRBJ1-1, with 11 bases fitting TRBD1. The CDR3 runs to 17 residues. From germline, CDR1 is LNHDA and CDR2 SQIVND (reference sequence). V was clipped by 1 base and J by 1 base; unmatched bases: 5. DNA for the CDR3: TGTGCCAGTAGTATAGTAAGCGGACAGGGGGCGAACACTGAAGCTTTCTTT. It encodes CASSIVSGQGANTEAFF.

This clone was seen more than once but under ten times. V gene TRBV30 combines with J gene TRBJ2-5, with D uncertain. Deletions cut 2 bases from V and 13 bases from J, with 17 bases between. The CDR3 loop spans 12 amino acids. Germline values: CDR1 GTSNPN, CDR2 SVGIG (reference sequence). CDR3 sequence reads: CAWSPGVSSGYF. CDR3 DNA sequence: TGTGCCTGGAGTCCCGGCGTCTCCTCCGGGTACTTC.

A few counts support this clone. The V gene is TRBV6-1, the J gene TRBJ1-5; possible D gene TRBD1, 5 bases. The CDR3 runs 13 residues. The germline V gene has CDR1 MNHNS and CDR2 SASEGT. The V end was cut by 6 bases, the J end by 6 bases, with 12 bases between. The CDR3 sequence is CASRQGLTQPQHF. For the CDR3, the DNA is TGTGCCAGCAGGCAGGGTTTAACTCAGCCCCAGCATTTT.

This clone was seen a handful of times. V is TRBV7-9 and J is TRBJ2-4; TRBD2 is a possible D gene (5 bases). CDR3 length: 16 residues. Germline CDR1 reads SEHNR; CDR2 reads FQNEAQ (reference sequence). Trimming removed 4 bases at V and 0 bases at J, with 13 bases between. CDR3 nucleotides: TGTGCCAGCAGCTCCCGACGGGAATTAGCCAAAAACATTCAGTACTTC. As protein: CASSSRRELAKNIQYF. Filled out from reference TRBV7-9 and TRBJ2-4, the complete variable domain reads DTGVSQNPRHKITKRGQNVTFRCDPISEHNRLYWYRQTLGQGPEFLTYFQNEAQLEKSRLLSDRFSAERPKGSFSTLEIQRTEQGDSAMYLCASSSRRELAKNIQYFGAGTRLSVL.

This chain uses TRBV5-1 with TRBJ2-7; TRBD2 matches at 12 bases. V dropped 4 bases and J dropped 2; count of bases not matched to a gene: 10. The CDR3 runs 17 residues. CDR1 is SGHRS, CDR2 YFSETQ, per germline. The CDR3 protein is CASSPAGASGGAYEQYF. In nucleotides, the CDR3 is TGCGCCAGCAGCCCGGCCGGGGCTAGCGGGGGGGCCTACGAGCAGTACTTC.

The chain employs TRBV30 and TRBJ2-3; D gene ambiguous. This CDR3 is built from 13 residues. Trimming removed 5 bases from V and 5 bases from J, with 14 bases in between. The germline gives CDR1 GTSNPN, CDR2 SVGIG (reference sequence). CDR3 nucleotides: TGTGCCTGGTCCCTCGCGGTGGAAGATACGCAGTATTTT. Protein: CAWSLAVEDTQYF.

V and J are TRBV30 and TRBJ2-1, with D possibly being TRBD2 (5 bases). The V gene lost 1 base and the J gene lost 10 bases, with 14 bases spanning the gap. CDR3 length equals 13 residues. The germline CDR1 and CDR2 sequences are GTSNPN and SVGIG (reference sequence). CDR3 region: CAWSGGVIWEQFF. The DNA of the CDR3 is TGTGCCTGGAGTGGGGGAGTAATCTGGGAGCAGTTCTTC.

The rearrangement joins TRBV7-9 to TRBJ2-1, with a weak D call TRBD2 (6 bases). The CDR3 is 15 amino acids. V was trimmed by 1 base and J by 0 bases, leaving 7 bases between them. From germline, CDR1 is SEHNR and CDR2 FQNEAQ (reference sequence). This chain's CDR3 is CASSLDGSSYNEQFF. In DNA form, the CDR3 reads TGTGCCAGCAGCTTAGACGGGAGCTCCTACAATGAGCAGTTCTTC.